This TCR beta chain was recovered during a study of CD8 T cells in ankylosing spondylitis. Notes on the study in general: A TCR beta motif of roughly 8 highly homologous variants appeared characteristic of ankylosing spondylitis blood.

Molecular-barcoded quantitative 5'-RACE produced these TCR beta libraries. TCRdb re-called the 5' RACE reads through MiXCR, storing one row per CDR3 protein. The sample has approximately 300,000 distinct CDR3 sequences, less than 25% seen once. V was shortened by 4 bases and J by 9 bases, with 12 bases between the two germline ends. CDR1 and CDR2 from the germline V gene are MNHEY and SMNVEV (reference sequence). There are 12 residues in the CDR3. At least ten counts were recorded for this clonotype. Its matching antigen is unknown. Material for sequencing was blood, either unsorted or a sorted T cell fraction (not recorded which). This sequence joins TRBV27 and TRBJ2-5, with unresolved D. The TCR comes from a female donor with ankylosing spondylitis or in good health (not recorded which). The CDR3 spells CASSSSGRSQYF. CDR3 in DNA: TGTGCCAGCAGTTCGTCTGGTCGGTCCCAGTACTTC.